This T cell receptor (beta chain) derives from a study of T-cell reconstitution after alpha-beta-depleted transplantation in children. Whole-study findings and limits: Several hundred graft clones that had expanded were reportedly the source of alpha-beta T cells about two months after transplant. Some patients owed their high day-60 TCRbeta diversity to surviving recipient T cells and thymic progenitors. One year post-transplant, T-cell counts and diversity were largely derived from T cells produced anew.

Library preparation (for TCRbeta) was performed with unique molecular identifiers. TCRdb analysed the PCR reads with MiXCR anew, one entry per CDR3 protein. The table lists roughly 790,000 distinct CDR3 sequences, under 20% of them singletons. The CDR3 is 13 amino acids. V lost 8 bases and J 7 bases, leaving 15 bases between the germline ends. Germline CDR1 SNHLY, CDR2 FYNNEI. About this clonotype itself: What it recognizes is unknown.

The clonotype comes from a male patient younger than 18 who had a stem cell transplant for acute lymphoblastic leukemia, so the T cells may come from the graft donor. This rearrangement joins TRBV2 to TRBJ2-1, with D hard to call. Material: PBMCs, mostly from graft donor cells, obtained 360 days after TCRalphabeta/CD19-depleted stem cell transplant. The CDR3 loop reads CASFRTPGNEQFF. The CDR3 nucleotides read TGTGCCAGCTTTAGAACCCCTGGGAATGAGCAGTTCTTC. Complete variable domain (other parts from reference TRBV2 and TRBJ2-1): EPEVTQTPSHQVTQMGQEVILRCVPISNHLYFYWYRQILGQKVEFLVSFYNNEISEKSEIFDDQFSVERPDGSNFTLKIRSTKLEDSAMYFCASFRTPGNEQFFGPGTRLTVL.